This record concerns one TCR beta chain sequence. Its target is not known. PCR amplification relied on 60 Vbeta primers (plus 13 Jbeta primers). Generated by immunoSEQ multiplex PCR, the TCRdb table keeps only in-frame clones and is missing some. Of around 220,000 clones in the sample, 75% to 80% were seen once. CDR3 length: 14 residues. V gave up 3 bases and J gave up 4 bases; unmatched junction bases: 5. The germline gives CDR1 GTSNPN, CDR2 SVGIG (reference sequence). This entry belongs to a study of cytomegalovirus exposure and HLA in healthy donors. Whole-study findings and limits: What a later analysis reportedly showed was that an Asian-associated ancestry cluster had fewer N-insertions than the approximately 700-donor mean.

The receptor was derived from a young man in good health and CMV-seronegative. The chain uses TRBV30 and TRBJ1-2, with TRBD1 matching over 10 bases. Sequenced: PBMCs. CDR3 nucleotides: TGTGCCTGGAGATGGACAGGGGGAGGCTATGGCTACACCTTC. It specifies CAWRWTGGGYGYTF.